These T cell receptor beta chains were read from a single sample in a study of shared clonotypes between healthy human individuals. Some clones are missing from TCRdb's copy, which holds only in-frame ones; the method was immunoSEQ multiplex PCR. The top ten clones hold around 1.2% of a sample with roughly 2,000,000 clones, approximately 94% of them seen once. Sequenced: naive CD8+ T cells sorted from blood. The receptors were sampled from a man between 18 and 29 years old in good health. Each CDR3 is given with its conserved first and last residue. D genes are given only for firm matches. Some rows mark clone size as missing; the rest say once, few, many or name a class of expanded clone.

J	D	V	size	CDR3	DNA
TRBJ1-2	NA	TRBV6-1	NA	CASSEGDYGYTF	TGTGCCAGCAGTGAAGGGGACTATGGCTACACCTTC
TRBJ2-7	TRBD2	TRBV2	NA	CASSEAGGPYEQYF	TGTGCCAGCAGTGAAGCGGGAGGGCCCTACGAGCAGTACTTC
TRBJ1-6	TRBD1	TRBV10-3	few	CAISEQGENNSPLHF	TGTGCCATCAGTGAACAGGGGGAGAATAATTCACCCCTCCACTTT
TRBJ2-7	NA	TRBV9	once	CASSASITGNSYEQYF	TGTGCCAGCAGCGCTTCAATCACAGGGAACTCCTACGAGCAGTACTTC
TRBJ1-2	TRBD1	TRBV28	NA	CASSPSGQGYGYTF	TGTGCCAGCAGTCCCTCGGGACAGGGCTATGGCTACACCTTC
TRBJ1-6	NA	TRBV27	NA	CASRQLGTFNASPLHF	TGTGCCAGCAGGCAACTCGGGACATTTAATGCCTCACCCCTCCACTTT
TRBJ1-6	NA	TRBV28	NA	CASSSLEGPYNSPLHF	TGTGCCAGCAGTTCCCTCGAGGGGCCCTATAATTCACCCCTCCACTTT
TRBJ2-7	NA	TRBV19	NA	CASSIGGTGSSYEQYF	TGTGCCAGTAGTATAGGTGGGACTGGGAGCTCCTACGAGCAGTACTTC
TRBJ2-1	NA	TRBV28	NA	CASSIGGGGPRREQFF	TGTGCCAGCAGTATAGGCGGAGGGGGCCCGCGTCGTGAGCAGTTCTTC
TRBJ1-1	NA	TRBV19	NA	CASSILNTEAFF	TGTGCCAGTAGTATATTGAACACTGAAGCTTTCTTT
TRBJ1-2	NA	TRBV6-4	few	CASSDSGSGYGYTF	TGTGCCAGCAGTGACTCGGGATCGGGGTATGGCTACACCTTC
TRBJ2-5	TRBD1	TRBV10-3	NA	CAISDTGEETQYF	TGTGCCATCAGTGACACAGGGGAAGAGACCCAGTACTTC
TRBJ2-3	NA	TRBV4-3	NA	CASSPNRAPTDTQYF	TGCGCCAGCAGTCCAAACCGGGCTCCTACAGATACGCAGTATTTT
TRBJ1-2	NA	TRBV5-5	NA	CASSKSPILEDRLPDGYTF	TGCGCCAGCAGCAAATCCCCAATACTAGAGGACCGACTCCCGGATGGCTACACCTTC
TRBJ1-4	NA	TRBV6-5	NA	CASSYWQGATNEKLFF	TGTGCCAGCAGTTACTGGCAGGGCGCAACTAATGAAAAACTGTTTTTT
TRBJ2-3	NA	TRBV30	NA	CAWGGPVSTDTQYF	TGTGCCTGGGGGGGCCCCGTTTCAACAGATACGCAGTATTTT
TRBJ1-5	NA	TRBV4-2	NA	CASSQEDGYQPQHF	TGTGCCAGCAGCCAAGAGGACGGGTATCAGCCCCAGCATTTT
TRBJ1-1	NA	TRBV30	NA	CAWSGYSDIIAFF	TGTGCCTGGAGTGGCTACTCGGACATTATAGCTTTCTTT
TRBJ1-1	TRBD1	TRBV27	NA	CASSPAGQMNTEAFF	TGTGCCAGCAGTCCCGCGGGACAGATGAACACTGAAGCTTTCTTT
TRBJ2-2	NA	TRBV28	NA	CASSFRTAANTGELFF	TGTGCCAGCAGTTTCAGGACAGCCGCGAACACCGGGGAGCTGTTTTTT
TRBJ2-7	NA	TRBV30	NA	CAWSVADILYEQYF	TGTGCCTGGAGTGTAGCGGACATCCTCTACGAGCAGTACTTC
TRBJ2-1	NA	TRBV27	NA	CASSFATRGNEQFF	TGTGCCAGCAGTTTTGCGACTAGGGGAAATGAGCAGTTCTTC
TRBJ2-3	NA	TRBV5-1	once	CASSLYRDHSQSQYF	TGCGCCAGCAGCTTGTACCGGGACCACTCACAATCGCAGTATTTT
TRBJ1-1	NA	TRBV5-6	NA	CASNTGTGFAEAFF	TGTGCCAGCAATACAGGGACGGGATTTGCTGAAGCTTTCTTT
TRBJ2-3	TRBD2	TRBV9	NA	CASSSGRLGTTQSDTQYF	TGTGCCAGCAGCTCAGGGCGCCTGGGGACTACCCAGAGTGATACGCAGTATTTT
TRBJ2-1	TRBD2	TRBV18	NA	CASSPLAGGLDNEQFF	TGTGCCAGCTCACCATTGGCGGGGGGGCTGGACAATGAGCAGTTCTTC
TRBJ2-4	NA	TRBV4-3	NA	CASSQPPGADKNIQYF	TGCGCCAGCAGCCAACCCCCGGGAGCTGACAAAAACATTCAGTACTTC
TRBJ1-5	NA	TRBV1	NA	CTSSPDRDNQPQHF	TGCACCAGCAGCCCCGACAGGGACAATCAGCCCCAGCATTTT
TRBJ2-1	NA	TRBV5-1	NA	CASSSGTEDNEQFF	TGCGCCAGCAGCTCAGGGACGGAGGACAATGAGCAGTTCTTC
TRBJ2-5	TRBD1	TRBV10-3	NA	CAISEIQGAQETQYF	TGTGCCATCAGTGAGATTCAGGGGGCCCAAGAGACCCAGTACTTC
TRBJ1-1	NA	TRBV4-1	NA	CASSYYEGGITEAFF	TGCGCCAGCAGCTACTACGAGGGAGGAATCACTGAAGCTTTCTTT
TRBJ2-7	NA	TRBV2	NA	CAVLLAAAYEQYF	TGTGCCGTTCTCCTAGCAGCCGCTTACGAGCAGTACTTC
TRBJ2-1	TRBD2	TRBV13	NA	CASSLRLAGGYEQFF	TGTGCCAGCAGCTTAAGACTAGCGGGAGGGTATGAGCAGTTCTTC
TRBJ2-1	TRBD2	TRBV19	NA	CASNIGTTLYNEQFF	TGTGCCAGTAACATCGGGACTACGCTCTACAATGAGCAGTTCTTC
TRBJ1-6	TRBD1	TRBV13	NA	CASSSRDRADSPLHF	TGTGCCAGCAGCTCCCGGGACAGGGCTGATTCACCCCTCCACTTT
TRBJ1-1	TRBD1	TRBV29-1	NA	CSVAGGMNTEAFF	TGCAGCGTAGCAGGGGGCATGAACACTGAAGCTTTCTTT
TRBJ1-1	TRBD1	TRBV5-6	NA	CASSSEGGTGRAEAFF	TGTGCCAGCAGCTCGGAGGGCGGGACAGGGCGGGCTGAAGCTTTCTTT
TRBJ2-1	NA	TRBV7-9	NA	CASSSGPAGEQFF	TGTGCCAGCAGCTCCGGACCCGCGGGTGAGCAGTTCTTC
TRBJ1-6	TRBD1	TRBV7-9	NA	CASSSGQGGSPLHF	TGTGCCAGCAGCTCGGGACAGGGAGGCTCACCCCTCCACTTT
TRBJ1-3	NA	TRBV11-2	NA	CASSLGGGFSIGNTIYF	TGTGCCAGCAGCTTAGGGGGGGGTTTCTCCATCGGAAACACCATATATTTT
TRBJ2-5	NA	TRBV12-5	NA	CASGLPGRLETQYF	TGTGCTAGTGGTTTGCCTGGTCGGCTGGAGACCCAGTACTTC
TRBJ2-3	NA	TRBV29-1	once	CSVGAGLGTDTQYF	TGCAGCGTTGGGGCAGGGTTGGGCACAGATACGCAGTATTTT
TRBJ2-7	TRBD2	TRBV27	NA	CASSPGTSGSNEQYF	TGTGCCAGCAGTCCCGGGACTAGCGGGAGCAACGAGCAGTACTTC
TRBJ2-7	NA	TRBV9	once	CASSVGAEPYEQYF	TGTGCCAGCAGCGTAGGCGCGGAGCCCTACGAGCAGTACTTC